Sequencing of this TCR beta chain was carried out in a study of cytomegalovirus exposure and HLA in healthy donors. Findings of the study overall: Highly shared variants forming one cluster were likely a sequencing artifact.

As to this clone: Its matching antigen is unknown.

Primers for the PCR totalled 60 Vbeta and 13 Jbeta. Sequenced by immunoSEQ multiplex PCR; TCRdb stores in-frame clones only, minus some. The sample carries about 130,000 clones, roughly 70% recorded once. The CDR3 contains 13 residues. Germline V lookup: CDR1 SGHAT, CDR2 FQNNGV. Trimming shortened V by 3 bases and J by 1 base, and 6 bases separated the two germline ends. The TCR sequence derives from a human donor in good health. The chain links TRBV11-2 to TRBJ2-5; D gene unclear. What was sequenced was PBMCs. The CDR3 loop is CASSFPLQETQYF. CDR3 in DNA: TGTGCCAGCAGCTTCCCCCTCCAAGAGACCCAGTACTTC.